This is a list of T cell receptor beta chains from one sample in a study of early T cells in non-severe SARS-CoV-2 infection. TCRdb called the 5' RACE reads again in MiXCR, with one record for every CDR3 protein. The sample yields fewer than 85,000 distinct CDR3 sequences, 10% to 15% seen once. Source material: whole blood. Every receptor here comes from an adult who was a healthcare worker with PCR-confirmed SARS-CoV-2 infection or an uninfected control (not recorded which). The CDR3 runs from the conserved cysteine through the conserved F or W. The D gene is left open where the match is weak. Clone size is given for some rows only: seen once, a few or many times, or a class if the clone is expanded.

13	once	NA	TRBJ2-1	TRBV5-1	CASSLVTDGEQFF	TGCGCCAGCAGCTTGGTTACAGACGGTGAGCAGTTCTTC
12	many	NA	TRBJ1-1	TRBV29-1	CSVVGTNTEAFF	TGCAGCGTGGTAGGGACAAACACTGAAGCTTTCTTT
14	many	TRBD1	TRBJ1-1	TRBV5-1	CASSGQGAGTEAFF	TGCGCCAGCAGTGGTCAGGGGGCCGGCACTGAAGCTTTCTTT
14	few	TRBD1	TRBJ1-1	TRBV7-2	CASSPRRGTDSAFF	TGTGCCAGCAGCCCGAGAAGGGGGACAGATTCAGCTTTCTTT
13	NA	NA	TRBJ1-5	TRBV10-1	CASRRQDNQPQHF	TGCGCCAGCCGACGGCAGGACAATCAGCCCCAGCATTTT
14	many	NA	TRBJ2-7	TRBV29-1	CSVNEGPTTDEQYF	TGCAGCGTGAATGAAGGGCCCACAACGGACGAGCAGTACTTC
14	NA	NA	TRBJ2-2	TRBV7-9	CASSLVGAVGELFF	TGTGCCAGCAGCCTCGTGGGGGCCGTCGGGGAGCTGTTTTTT
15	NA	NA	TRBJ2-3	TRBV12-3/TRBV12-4	CASRSRFGGTDTQYF	TGTGCCAGCAGATCGCGCTTCGGGGGCACAGATACGCAGTATTTT
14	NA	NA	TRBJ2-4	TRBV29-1	CSVSGSTRGDIQYF	TGCAGCGTGTCTGGGTCTACTCGTGGGGACATTCAGTACTTC
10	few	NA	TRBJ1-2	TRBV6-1	CAIGNYGYTF	TGTGCCATAGGTAACTATGGCTACACCTTC
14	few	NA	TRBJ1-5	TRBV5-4	CASSLMGGNQPQHF	TGTGCCAGCAGCTTGATGGGGGGCAATCAGCCCCAGCATTTT
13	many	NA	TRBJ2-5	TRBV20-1	CSAREDAQETQYF	TGCAGTGCTAGGGAGGATGCACAAGAGACCCAGTACTTC
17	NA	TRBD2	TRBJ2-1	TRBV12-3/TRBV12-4	CASSLDRRERGAREQFF	TGTGCCAGCAGTTTAGATAGGCGGGAGCGGGGGGCCAGAGAGCAGTTCTTC
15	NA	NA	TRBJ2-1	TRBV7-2	CASGSRRVVRSEQFF	TGTGCCAGCGGAAGCAGGAGGGTCGTTAGGAGTGAGCAGTTCTTC
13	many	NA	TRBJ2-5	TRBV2	CASSWQSQETQYF	TGTGCCAGCAGTTGGCAAAGTCAAGAGACCCAGTACTTC
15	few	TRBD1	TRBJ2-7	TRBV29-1	CSVEDWGQGSYEQYF	TGCAGCGTTGAGGATTGGGGACAGGGGTCCTACGAGCAGTACTTC
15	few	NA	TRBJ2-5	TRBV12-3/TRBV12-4	CASSPQETRSRAQYF	TGTGCCAGCAGCCCACAAGAGACCCGTAGCAGGGCCCAGTACTTC
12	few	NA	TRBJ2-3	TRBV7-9	CASSATSFRQYF	TGTGCCAGCAGCGCCACTAGCTTTCGCCAGTATTTT
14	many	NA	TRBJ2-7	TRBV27	CASSPPGQGREQYF	TGTGCCAGCAGTCCCCCGGGACAAGGTCGCGAGCAGTACTTC
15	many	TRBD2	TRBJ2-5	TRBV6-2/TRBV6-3	CASSYPAGGRETQYF	TGTGCCAGCAGTTACCCAGCGGGAGGGCGGGAGACCCAGTACTTC
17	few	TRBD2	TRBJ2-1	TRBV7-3	CASSLGGLAGSYNEQFF	TGTGCCAGCAGCTTAGGGGGTCTAGCGGGTTCCTACAATGAGCAGTTCTTC
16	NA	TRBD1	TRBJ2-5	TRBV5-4	CASSLAWGTGGQTQYF	TGTGCCAGCAGCTTGGCCTGGGGAACAGGGGGCCAGACCCAGTACTTC
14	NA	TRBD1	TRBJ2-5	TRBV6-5	CASSPWTGGETQYF	TGTGCCAGCAGTCCCTGGACAGGGGGGGAGACCCAGTACTTC
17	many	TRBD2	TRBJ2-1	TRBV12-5	CASGSELAGISYNEQFF	TGTGCTAGTGGTTCCGAACTAGCGGGAATTTCCTACAATGAGCAGTTCTTC
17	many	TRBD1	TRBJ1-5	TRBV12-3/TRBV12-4	CASGLTGLAASNQPQHF	TGTGCCAGCGGCCTGACAGGGCTCGCGGCGAGCAATCAGCCCCAGCATTTT
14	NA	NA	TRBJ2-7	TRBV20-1	CSARGQGIYREQYF	TGCAGTGCTAGAGGCCAGGGCATATATCGCGAGCAGTACTTC
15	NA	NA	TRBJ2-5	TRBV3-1	CASSQDQGSQETQYF	TGTGCCAGCAGCCAAGATCAGGGCTCCCAAGAGACCCAGTACTTC
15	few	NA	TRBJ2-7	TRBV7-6	CASSQQGHGSYEQYF	TGTGCCAGCAGCCAACAGGGTCACGGATCCTACGAGCAGTACTTC
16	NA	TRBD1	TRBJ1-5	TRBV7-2	CASSPRTGAGNQPQHF	TGTGCCAGCAGCCCCCGGACAGGGGCCGGCAATCAGCCCCAGCATTTT
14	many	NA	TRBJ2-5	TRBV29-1	CSVDRQQYQETQYF	TGCAGCGTCGACAGGCAGCAGTACCAAGAGACCCAGTACTTC
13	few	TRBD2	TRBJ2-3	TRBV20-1	CSALAGVADTQYF	TGCAGTGCTCTAGCGGGAGTGGCAGATACGCAGTATTTT
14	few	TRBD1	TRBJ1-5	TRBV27	CASSSGTGNQPQHF	TGTGCCAGCAGTTCCGGGACAGGGAATCAGCCCCAGCATTTT
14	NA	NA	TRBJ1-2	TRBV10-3	CAISEMAGNYGYTF	TGTGCCATCAGTGAAATGGCCGGGAACTATGGCTACACCTTC